These 14 T cell receptor beta chains share one sample of origin, sequenced in a study of tumor-infiltrating lymphocytes in primary liver carcinoma. The authors took blood RNA from unsorted whole blood and also extracted germline DNA. The template, roughly 510 ng total RNA, yielded TCR beta cDNA made with a constant-region primer. ARM-PCR, slightly modified, supplied the TCR beta libraries through three nested multiplex PCR rounds. Running 10 cycles apiece, the first two PCR rounds relied on TRBV1-TRBV30 forward primers together with a C-beta reverse primer. TCRdb reprocessed the multiplex PCR reads with MiXCR, giving one entry per CDR3 protein. Among under 200,000 distinct CDR3 sequences listed, roughly 61% were seen once. The specimen was peripheral blood. The origin of the receptors is a woman aged 55-70 years with primary liver carcinoma and hepatitis B virus infection.

In regard to this clonotype: Because it lacks the conserved phenylalanine or tryptophan at the end, this CDR3 is likely a read error. J is TRBJ2-3 and V is TRBV11-2; D possibly corresponds to TRBD2 (5 bases). The CDR3 is made up of 15 amino acids. V gave up 4 bases and J gave up 0 bases, with 11 bases separating them. Per the germline V gene, CDR1 is SGHAT and CDR2 is FQNNGV. The CDR3 DNA sequence: TGTGCCAGCAGCTCGGGGAGCCATAGCACAGATACGCAGTATTTG. Amino acids: CASSSGSHSTDTQYL.

This clonotype appeared a single time. A much bigger clone sits one base away, suggesting this may be a read error. Here the CDR3 omits its conserved ending phenylalanine or tryptophan, so a read error is the likely source. The chain joins TRBV10-2 to TRBJ2-2; D perhaps matches TRBD1 (5 bases). The V gene lost 7 bases and the J gene lost 0 bases, with 18 bases spanning the gap. The CDR3 length is 17 residues. Germline V gene sequence: CDR1 WSHSY, CDR2 SAAADI. CDR3 coding DNA: TGCGCCAGCAAAGGGGCTGGGGCTCCTTCGAACACCGGGGAGCTGTTTTAT. Translation gives CASKGAGAPSNTGELFY.

As for this clonotype: The germline gene is not matched at one end of the junction; a read error may be the cause. This chain links TRBV4-1 with TRBJ2-1; 10 nucleotides line up with TRBD2. The CDR3 is made up of 16 amino acids. Germline loops: CDR1 MGHRA, CDR2 YSYEKL. Here the CDR3 DNA reads TGCGCCGGCAGCCAGGTTATAGCGGGAGGCTACAATGAGCAGTTCTTC. Its translation: CAGSQVIAGGYNEQFF.

With respect to this clonotype: A junction end diverges from the germline sequence, so it may reflect a read error. The chain combines TRBV11-2 with TRBJ2-1; TRBD2 agrees at 8 bases. The CDR3 runs 16 residues. Germline V lookup: CDR1 SGHAT, CDR2 FQNNGV. The CDR3 region is CASSPRLAWDYDEQFF. The CDR3 DNA is TGTGCCAGCAGCCCCCGACTAGCGTGGGACTACGATGAGCAGTTCTTC.

Regarding this clonotype: At one end the junction does not follow the germline gene, possibly because of a read error. This rearrangement joins TRBV27 to TRBJ2-3; 12 bases align to TRBD2. This CDR3 is 16 amino acids long. The V gene's germline CDR1 is MNHEY and CDR2 SMNVEV (reference sequence). CDR3 residues: CANSYRLAGGTDTQYF. CDR3 nucleotide sequence: TGTGCCAACAGTTACAGACTAGCGGGAGGCACAGATACGCAGTATTTT.

As concerns this clonotype: The junction differs from germline at one of its ends, possibly a read error. The V gene is TRBV5-5, the J gene TRBJ2-1, with a possible D match to TRBD2 (6 bases). This CDR3 spans 15 amino acids. CDR1 is SGHKS, CDR2 YYEKEE, per germline (reference sequence). For the CDR3, the DNA is TGTGCCAGCAGCCCTGCGGCTAGCGCATACAATGAGAAGTTCTTC. Its protein product is CASSPAASAYNEKFF.

To note about this clonotype: One base away lies a much larger clone, so this may be a sequencing read error. The rearrangement uses TRBV10-1 and TRBJ2-7; weak D call: TRBD2 (6 bases). The CDR3 length is 16 residues. CDR1 is WNHNN, CDR2 SYGVQD, per germline (reference sequence). The CDR3, as DNA: TGCACCAGCAGCGCTAATCTAGCGCGGGATTTCATCGAGCAGTACTTC. It yields the protein CTSSANLARDFIEQYF.

V is TRBV11-2 and J is TRBJ1-2; the D is unclear. The germline V gene has CDR1 SGHAT and CDR2 FQNNGV. V lost 2 bases and J 10 bases, leaving 26 bases between the germline ends. The CDR3 loop spans 17 amino acids. The CDR3 DNA is TGTGCCAGCAGCTTAACGGCTGGGGTCCCTCGGGCTAATGACTACACCTTC. Translation: CASSLTAGVPRANDYTF.

On this clonotype itself: One end of the junction fails to match germline, which may point to a read error. The chain links TRBV6-5 to TRBJ2-2; D possibly uses TRBD1 or TRBD2 (7 bases each). Germline V CDR1 and CDR2: MNHEY, SVGAGI. This CDR3 contains 13 residues. The CDR3 loop reads CASRKEGAGGLSF. CDR3 nucleotide sequence: TGTGCCAGCAGAAAAGAGGGGGCCGGGGGGCTGTCTTTT.

As to this clonotype: One end of the junction does not line up with germline, which may come from a read error. The rearrangement joins TRBV30 to TRBJ1-1, with D perhaps TRBD1 (5 bases). The CDR3 covers 13 residues. Germline CDR1 and CDR2: GTSNPN and SVGIG (reference sequence). The CDR3 sequence: CAWCRQGVTVAFF. Here the CDR3 DNA reads TGTGCCTGGTGTCGGCAGGGTGTCACTGTAGCTTTCTTT.

The V and J genes are TRBV28 and TRBJ2-3, with D hard to call. Looked up from germline, CDR1 is MDHEN and CDR2 is SYDVKM. This CDR3 contains 14 residues. The germline V and J ends were trimmed by 1 base and 6 bases, with 11 bases remaining between them. The CDR3 bases are TGTGCCAGCAGTTTATCCCCAGTGGCGGATACGCAGTATTTT. This gives the protein CASSLSPVADTQYF.

This clonotype came up once. This sequence may be a read error, since a much larger clone differs from it by one base. The gene calls are TRBV10-3 and TRBJ2-1; 13 nucleotides match TRBD2. Germline loops: CDR1 ENHRY, CDR2 SYGVKD. The CDR3 has 14 residues. As DNA, the CDR3 is TGTGTCATCTCCCGGACTAGCGGGAGCCATGAGCAGTTCTTC. Translating it yields CVISRTSGSHEQFF.

By sample fraction, this clonotype is medium-sized. V usage is TRBV11-2 and J usage is TRBJ1-1; D is undetermined. The CDR3 runs to 11 residues. The V and J ends lost 4 bases and 12 bases respectively, with 12 bases between them. Germline V gene data show CDR1 as SGHAT and CDR2 as FQNNGV. CDR3 residues: CASSSTAKPFF. The CDR3 bases are TGTGCCAGCAGCTCCACAGCGAAGCCTTTCTTT.

This rearrangement joins TRBV5-1 to TRBJ2-3, with 8 bases aligning to TRBD1. The CDR3 sequence is 20 residues long. Germline V gene data show CDR1 as SGHRS and CDR2 as YFSETQ. J gave up 0 bases and V 4 bases, and 19 bases lay outside the gene matches. CDR3 protein: CASSPWQGASETTSTDTQYF. CDR3 sequence (DNA): TGCGCCAGCAGCCCCTGGCAGGGGGCTAGCGAGACTACTAGCACAGATACGCAGTATTTT.